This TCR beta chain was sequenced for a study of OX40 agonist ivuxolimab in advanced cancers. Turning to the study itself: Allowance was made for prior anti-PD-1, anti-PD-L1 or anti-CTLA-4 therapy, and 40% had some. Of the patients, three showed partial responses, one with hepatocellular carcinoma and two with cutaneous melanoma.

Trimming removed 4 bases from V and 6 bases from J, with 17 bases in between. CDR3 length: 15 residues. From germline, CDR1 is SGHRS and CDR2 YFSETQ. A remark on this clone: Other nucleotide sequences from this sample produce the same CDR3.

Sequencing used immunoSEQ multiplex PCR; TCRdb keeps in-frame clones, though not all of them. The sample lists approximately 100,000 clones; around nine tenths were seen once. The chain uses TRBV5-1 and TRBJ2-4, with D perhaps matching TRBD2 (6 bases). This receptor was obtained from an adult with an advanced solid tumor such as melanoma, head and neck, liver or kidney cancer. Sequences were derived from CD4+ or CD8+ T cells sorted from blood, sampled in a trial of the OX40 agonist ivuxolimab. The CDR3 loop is CASSGGRGSPNIQYF. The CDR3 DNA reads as TGCGCCAGCAGCGGGGGTCGGGGGAGCCCAAACATTCAGTACTTC. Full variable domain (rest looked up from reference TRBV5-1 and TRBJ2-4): KAGVTQTPRYLIKTRGQQVTLSCSPISGHRSVSWYQQTPGQGLQFLFEYFSETQRNKGNFPGRFSGRQFSNSRSEMNVSTLELGDSALYLCASSGGRGSPNIQYFGAGTRLSVL.